This is a list of T cell receptor beta chains from one sample in a study of T cells in Graves' hyperthyroidism and ophthalmopathy. TCRdb recomputed calls from the multiplex PCR reads with MiXCR, one row per CDR3 protein. The sample lists roughly 110,000 distinct CDR3 sequences; about 17% were seen once. Sequenced material: blood. The receptors here all came from a woman aged 45-60 years with Graves' hyperthyroidism. Both conserved end residues are trimmed from each CDR3. The D gene is left open where the match is weak.

d_call	v_call	j_call	cdr3_aa
TRBD1	TRBV5-1	TRBJ1-1	ASTPTGTGGNTEAF
TRBD2	TRBV20-1	TRBJ2-1	SAPGTGTSGRAINEQF
TRBD2	TRBV20-1	TRBJ2-3	SARVKREGLDTQY
-	TRBV14	TRBJ2-3	ASSQDTTDTQY
TRBD1	TRBV9	TRBJ1-6	ASRGQGVNSPLH
-	TRBV3-1	TRBJ2-1	ASSSQGGQF
-	TRBV5-8	TRBJ2-5	ASSLTGPETQY
-	TRBV30	TRBJ2-1	AWSVGWTNEQF
-	TRBV29-1	TRBJ2-5	SALVGQTQETQY
-	TRBV6-5	TRBJ2-7	ASSYPTGEQY
TRBD1	TRBV5-5	TRBJ2-2	ASSSQPGQYSTGELF
TRBD2	TRBV6-1	TRBJ2-7	ASSSIAGSITSYEQY
-	TRBV29-1	TRBJ1-4	SVEPVGESNEKLF
-	TRBV7-2	TRBJ2-5	ASSARGETQY
TRBD1	TRBV28	TRBJ1-5	ASSFGTGGGGGQYSNQPQH
-	TRBV6-1	TRBJ2-1	ASSPMAGSYNEQF
-	TRBV18	TRBJ2-7	ASSPSDRRTYEQY
-	TRBV24-1	TRBJ1-5	ATSDRDGDSNQPQH
-	TRBV4-1	TRBJ1-2	ASSPWTANYGYT
-	TRBV20-1	TRBJ2-2	SARDLPANTGELF
-	TRBV29-1	TRBJ2-3	SHLTGTDTQY
-	TRBV27	TRBJ2-1	ASSLFTSNEQF
-	TRBV28	TRBJ2-4	ASSTTVLGRNIQY
-	TRBV18	TRBJ2-7	ASSPPQGGPYEQY
-	TRBV20-1	TRBJ2-7	SARLPGATVEGQY
TRBD1	TRBV2	TRBJ1-2	ASSVRQGSYYGYT
-	TRBV2	TRBJ1-1	ASSEGTVSTEAF
TRBD1	TRBV19	TRBJ2-4	ASSIYGDRKNIQY
TRBD2	TRBV12-3/TRBV12-4	TRBJ2-5	ASSLGSGSQETQY
TRBD2	TRBV28	TRBJ2-5	ASSFRSSGQETQY
TRBD1	TRBV5-1	TRBJ1-1	ASSLEQGRRNTEAF
-	TRBV7-9	TRBJ2-5	ASSFGQFQETQY
TRBD1	TRBV29-1	TRBJ1-2	SVEDLGQGLNYGYT
-	TRBV15	TRBJ1-1	ATSRDRAASEAF
TRBD2	TRBV20-1	TRBJ2-1	SAGPVSGSTYNEQF
-	TRBV27	TRBJ1-1	ASSISSRNTEAF
-	TRBV20-1	TRBJ2-1	SARARGDIQDEQF
-	TRBV12-3/TRBV12-4	TRBJ1-1	ASSFKAGHEAF
-	TRBV11-3	TRBJ2-7	ASSQSGEQY
TRBD2	TRBV5-6	TRBJ2-3	ASSLWASGPPTDTQY
TRBD2	TRBV19	TRBJ2-3	ASGGGADTQY
TRBD2	TRBV4-2	TRBJ2-7	ASSQGASGTFYEQY
-	TRBV4-2	TRBJ2-5	ASSQKRQETQY
-	TRBV3-1	TRBJ1-3	ASSQDRLSGNTIY
-	TRBV28	TRBJ2-1	ASSPRTPYRQF
TRBD2	TRBV5-6	TRBJ2-3	ASSLGISGRGGTDTQY
TRBD1	TRBV27	TRBJ2-1	ASSQDRPLYNEQF
TRBD1	TRBV6-1	TRBJ1-1	ASNKQGLNTEAF